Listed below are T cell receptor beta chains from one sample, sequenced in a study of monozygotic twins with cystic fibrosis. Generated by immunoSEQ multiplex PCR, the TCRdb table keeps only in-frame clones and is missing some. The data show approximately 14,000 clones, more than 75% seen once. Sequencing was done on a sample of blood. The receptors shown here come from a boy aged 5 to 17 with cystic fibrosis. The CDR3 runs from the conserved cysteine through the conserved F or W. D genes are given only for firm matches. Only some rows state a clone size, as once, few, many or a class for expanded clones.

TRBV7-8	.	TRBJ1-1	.	CASSSQGWGTEAFF	TGTGCCAGCAGCTCACAGGGTTGGGGCACTGAAGCTTTCTTT
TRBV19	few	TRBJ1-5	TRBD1	CASSWDRDQPQHF	TGTGCCAGTAGTTGGGACAGGGATCAGCCCCAGCATTTT
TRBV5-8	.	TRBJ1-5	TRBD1	CASSRETGGLNQPQHF	TGTGCCAGCAGCCGAGAGACAGGGGGCCTGAATCAGCCCCAGCATTTT
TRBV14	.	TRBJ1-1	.	CASRRTGRGTEAFF	TGTGCCAGCAGGCGGACGGGGAGAGGCACTGAAGCTTTCTTT
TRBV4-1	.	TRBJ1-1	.	CASSQAFSRGAAEAFF	TGCGCCAGCAGCCAAGCCTTCAGCCGGGGCGCGGCGGAAGCTTTCTTT
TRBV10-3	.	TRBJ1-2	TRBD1	CAISESPHRGGYTF	TGTGCCATCAGTGAGTCGCCCCACAGGGGCGGCTACACCTTC
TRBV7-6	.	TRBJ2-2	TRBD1	CASSRDRGRKDPELFF	TGTGCCAGCAGCAGGGACAGGGGGCGCAAGGATCCGGAGCTGTTTTTT
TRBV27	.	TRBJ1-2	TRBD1	CASSLVAGGKGYGYTF	TGTGCCAGCAGTTTAGTCGCAGGGGGAAAGGGCTATGGCTACACCTTC
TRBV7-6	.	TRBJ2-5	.	CASSLGGQMYQETQYF	TGTGCCAGCAGCTTAGGGGGCCAGATGTACCAAGAGACCCAGTACTTC
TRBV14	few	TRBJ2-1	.	CASSHAKLANNEQFF	TGTGCCAGCAGCCACGCCAAACTAGCTAACAATGAGCAGTTCTTC
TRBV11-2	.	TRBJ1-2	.	CASSLGTGSVSGYTF	TGTGCCAGCAGCTTGGGAACAGGGTCAGTCAGTGGCTACACCTTC
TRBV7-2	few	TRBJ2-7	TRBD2	CASSRGTSGGDEQYF	TGTGCCAGCAGCAGGGGGACTAGCGGGGGAGACGAGCAGTACTTC
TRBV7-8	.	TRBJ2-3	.	CASSRGRTDTQYF	TGTGCCAGCAGTCGGGGACGCACAGATACGCAGTATTTT
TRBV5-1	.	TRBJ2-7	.	CASSLDGRGGNEQYF	TGCGCCAGCAGCTTGGATGGCAGGGGGGGCAACGAGCAGTACTTC
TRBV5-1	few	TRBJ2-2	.	CASSPSRASGELFF	TGCGCCAGCAGCCCCTCGAGGGCCAGCGGGGAGCTGTTTTTT
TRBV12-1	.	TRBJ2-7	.	CASSFNGQLSEQYF	TGTGCCAGCAGCTTTAACGGACAGCTATCCGAGCAGTACTTC
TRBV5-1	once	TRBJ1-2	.	CASSLADQRGYTF	TGCGCCAGCAGCTTGGCCGACCAAAGGGGCTACACCTTC
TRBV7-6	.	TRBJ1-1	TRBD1	CASSLEGTAMNTEAFF	TGTGCCAGCAGCTTAGAGGGGACAGCTATGAACACTGAAGCTTTCTTT
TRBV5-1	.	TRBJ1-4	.	CASSSSPLMGGNEKLFF	TGCGCCAGCAGTTCGTCCCCTTTAATGGGAGGTAATGAAAAACTGTTTTTT
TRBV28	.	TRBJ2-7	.	CASSWAQGRYEQYF	TGTGCCAGCAGTTGGGCGCAGGGACGCTACGAGCAGTACTTC
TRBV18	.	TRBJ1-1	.	CASSQTTAAGNTEAFF	TGTGCCAGCTCACAAACGACAGCGGCTGGGAACACTGAAGCTTTCTTT
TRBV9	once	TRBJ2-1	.	CASSVEGTYNEQFF	TGTGCCAGCAGCGTAGAGGGGACCTACAATGAGCAGTTCTTC
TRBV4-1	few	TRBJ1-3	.	CASSQPGHTSSGNTIYF	TGCGCCAGCAGCCAACCTGGCCACACGAGCTCTGGAAACACCATATATTTT
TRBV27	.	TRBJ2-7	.	CASSYRYEQYF	TGTGCCAGCAGTTATCGCTACGAGCAGTACTTC
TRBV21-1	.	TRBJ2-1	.	CASIRKGSYNEQFF	TGTGCCAGCATCCGGAAGGGTTCCTACAATGAGCAGTTCTTC
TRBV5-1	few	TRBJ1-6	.	CASSLAVDSPLHF	TGCGCCAGCAGCTTGGCCGTCGATTCACCCCTCCACTTT
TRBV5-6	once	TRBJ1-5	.	CASSQRRGSNQPQHF	TGTGCCAGCAGCCAGCGAAGGGGGAGCAATCAGCCCCAGCATTTT
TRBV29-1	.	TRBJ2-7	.	CSVSYLFPSYEQYF	TGCAGCGTCAGTTATTTATTCCCATCCTACGAGCAGTACTTC
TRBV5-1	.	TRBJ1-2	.	CASSFPTGGGYTF	TGCGCCAGCAGCTTTCCGACAGGAGGTGGCTACACCTTC
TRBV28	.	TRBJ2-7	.	CASSNKGGGYEQYF	TGTGCCAGCAGCAACAAGGGGGGCGGGTACGAGCAGTACTTC
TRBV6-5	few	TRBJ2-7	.	CASSQVDSPYEQYF	TGTGCCAGCAGTCAAGTGGACTCGCCCTACGAGCAGTACTTC
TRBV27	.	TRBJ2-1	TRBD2	CASSLRRTGLAGIEQFF	TGTGCCAGCAGTCTCCGCCGAACGGGACTAGCGGGGATAGAGCAGTTCTTC
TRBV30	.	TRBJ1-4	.	CAWSRRWEKLFF	TGTGCCTGGAGTCGCCGGTGGGAAAAACTGTTTTTT
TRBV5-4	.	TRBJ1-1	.	CASRRDMGNTEAFF	TGTGCCAGCAGACGGGACATGGGAAACACTGAAGCTTTCTTT
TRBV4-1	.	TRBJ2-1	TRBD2	CASSQGLARTIPNEQFF	TGCGCCAGCAGCCAGGGACTAGCGCGTACGATCCCCAATGAGCAGTTCTTC
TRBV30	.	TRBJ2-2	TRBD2	CAWSPGLAGGTGELFF	TGTGCCTGGAGTCCAGGACTAGCGGGAGGCACCGGGGAGCTGTTTTTT
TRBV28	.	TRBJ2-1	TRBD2	CASSPPGLGYGEQFF	TGTGCCAGCAGTCCCCCGGGACTAGGGTATGGTGAGCAGTTCTTC
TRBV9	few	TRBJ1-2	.	CASSVGGINYGYTF	TGTGCCAGCAGCGTTGGGGGGATAAACTATGGCTACACCTTC
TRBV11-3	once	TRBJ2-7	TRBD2	CASSLGLAGVTEQYF	TGTGCCAGCAGCTTAGGACTAGCGGGAGTGACCGAGCAGTACTTC
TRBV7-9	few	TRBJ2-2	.	CGSRQENTGELFF	TGTGGTTCTAGGCAAGAGAACACCGGGGAGCTGTTTTTT
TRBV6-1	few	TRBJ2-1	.	CASSELLPAQHYNEQFF	TGTGCCAGCAGTGAACTCCTCCCGGCTCAACACTACAATGAGCAGTTCTTC
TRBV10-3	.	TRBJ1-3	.	CAIRPPSGNTIYF	TGTGCCATCAGGCCCCCGTCTGGAAACACCATATATTTT
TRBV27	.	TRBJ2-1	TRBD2	CASSLELAGGSSYNEQFF	TGTGCCAGCAGTTTAGAACTAGCGGGAGGTAGCTCCTACAATGAGCAGTTCTTC
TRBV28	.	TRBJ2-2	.	CASSLWRGAAGELFF	TGTGCCAGCAGTTTGTGGAGGGGGGCCGCCGGGGAGCTGTTTTTT
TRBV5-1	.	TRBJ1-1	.	CASSGLGDTEAFF	TGCGCCAGCAGCGGTCTAGGGGACACTGAAGCTTTCTTT
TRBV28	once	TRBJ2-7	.	CASSRPARGYSYEQYF	TGTGCCAGCAGCCGACCCGCGAGGGGATATTCCTACGAGCAGTACTTC
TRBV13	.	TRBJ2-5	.	CASRRSGAETQYF	TGTGCCAGCAGACGAAGCGGTGCGGAGACCCAGTACTTC
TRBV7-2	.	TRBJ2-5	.	CASSLGQRVETQYF	TGTGCCAGCAGCTTAGGGCAGCGAGTGGAGACCCAGTACTTC
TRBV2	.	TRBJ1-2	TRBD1	CASTWTGGRTNYGYTF	TGTGCCAGCACTTGGACAGGGGGCCGAACTAACTATGGCTACACCTTC
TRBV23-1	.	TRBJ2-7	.	CASSPSSYRGRHEQYF	TGCGCCAGCAGTCCTTCGAGCTACCGGGGGCGGCACGAGCAGTACTTC